Each of the 23 T cell receptor beta chains below was sequenced from the same sample in a study of blood T cell repertoires in COVID-19 (dated by TCRdb to about 2020). The library was prepared using the immunoSEQ multiplex PCR assay. Entries here come from immuneACCESS through TCRdb and include only in-frame sequences with V and J called. Some clones fail to appear in such tables; in the studies checked, an unresolved V gene covers under half of the shortfall, and the cause of the remainder is unknown. The sample has hundreds of thousands of clones on record, approximately 80% of them singletons. The top ten clonotypes cover 5% of the sample. Sequencing was carried out using PBMCs or T cells enriched from blood (not recorded which). All receptors derive from a man between 35 and 55 years old who had been exposed to COVID-19.

V gene TRBV30 combines with J gene TRBJ2-1; 15 nucleotides agree with TRBD2. This CDR3 has 18 residues. The germline V gene encodes CDR1 GTSNPN and CDR2 SVGIG (reference sequence). The J segment lost 4 bases and the V segment lost 0 bases, leaving 7 bases of the junction unmatched. CDR3 nucleotide sequence: TGTGCCTGGAGTGTACGCGGACTAGCGGGAGGGCCATACAATGAGCAGTTCTTC. As protein: CAWSVRGLAGGPYNEQFF.

The chain combines TRBV19 with TRBJ1-1, with TRBD1 matching over 7 bases. This CDR3 has 17 residues. Trimming removed 1 base from V and 1 base from J; junction bases left unmatched: 9. Germline-derived CDR1 and CDR2 are LNHDA and SQIVND (reference sequence). CDR3 sequence: CASSIGGDSHRNTEAFF. CDR3 nucleotide sequence: TGTGCCAGTAGTATAGGGGGGGACAGCCACCGGAACACTGAAGCTTTCTTT.

This clone was found a few times. Compared with germline, one end of the junction differs, possibly owing to a read error. The chain joins TRBV7-9 to TRBJ1-1, with unresolved D. The CDR3 length is 16 residues. Germline CDR1 reads SEHNR; CDR2 reads FQNEAQ (reference sequence). The CDR3 DNA is TGTGCCAGCAGATTAGCCGTTGGAGGTTGGGGCACTGAAGCTTTCTTT. This translates into CASRLAVGGWGTEAFF.

Here the CDR3 reads CASSSGGAGYTEAFF. In DNA, the CDR3 is TGCGCCAGCAGCTCAGGGGGAGCCGGTTACACTGAAGCTTTCTTT. The chain carries TRBV5-1 and TRBJ1-1; 7 nucleotides agree with TRBD1. In germline, CDR1 is SGHRS, CDR2 YFSETQ. The CDR3 runs 15 residues. J was trimmed by 3 bases and V by 3 bases; bases with no gene match: 8.

The genes are TRBV9 and TRBJ2-1; TRBD2 is a possible D gene (6 bases). Trimming took off 3 bases at V and 7 bases at J, with 17 bases between the two ends. This CDR3 contains 15 residues. The V gene's germline CDR1 is SGDLS and CDR2 YYNGEE. The CDR3 sequence is CASSAGTPLMNEQFF. The CDR3 DNA reads TGTGCCAGCAGCGCCGGGACTCCCCTAATGAATGAGCAGTTCTTC.

The chain links TRBV4-2 to TRBJ1-2; D uncertain. Germline values: CDR1 LGHNA, CDR2 YNFKEQ. The CDR3 totals 19 residues. Trimming pared 1 base from V and 4 bases from J, leaving 25 bases between. CDR3 DNA: TGTGCCAGCAGCCAAGGGGAATCTCTTGCAGACGACTATATCTATGGCTACACCTTC. The encoded protein is CASSQGESLADDYIYGYTF.

The V and J genes are TRBV15 and TRBJ1-3; possibly TRBD1 for D (6 bases). Germline V gene sequence: CDR1 LNHNV, CDR2 YYDKDF (reference sequence). The germline V and J ends were trimmed by 0 bases and 4 bases, with 10 bases remaining between them. The CDR3 covers 15 residues. The CDR3 reads CATSRDLQGGNTIYF. CDR3 nucleotide sequence: TGTGCCACCAGCAGAGATCTCCAGGGGGGAAACACCATATATTTT.

This clone was recorded once. V is TRBV5-1 and J is TRBJ2-2; the D gene is possibly TRBD1 (6 bases). Germline loops: CDR1 SGHRS, CDR2 YFSETQ. Deletions cut 4 bases from V and 1 base from J, with 8 bases between. The CDR3 consists of 14 residues. The CDR3 spells CASSPGQNTGELFF. The CDR3 DNA reads TGCGCCAGCAGCCCGGGACAGAACACCGGGGAGCTGTTTTTT.

The DNA for the CDR3 is TGTGCCAGTGCGTCGTCTGGGGCCAACGTCCTGACTTTC. It specifies CASASSGANVLTF. This chain uses TRBV19 with TRBJ2-6; D is unclear. The germline gives CDR1 LNHDA, CDR2 SQIVND (reference sequence). The CDR3 covers 13 residues. Trimming removed 8 bases at V and 1 base at J, with 6 bases between.

This clone was detected only a few times. The rearrangement uses TRBV30 and TRBJ1-5; D remains unclear. This CDR3 region has 14 residues. Trimming left V 3 bases short and J 4 bases short, with 13 bases between. The V gene's germline CDR1 is GTSNPN and CDR2 SVGIG (reference sequence). CDR3 in amino acids: CAWRRVGGNQPQHF. CDR3 DNA sequence: TGTGCCTGGAGACGGGTTGGTGGGAATCAGCCCCAGCATTTT. The complete variable domain, with remaining parts taken from reference TRBV30 and TRBJ1-5, reads SQTIHQWPATLVQPVGSPLSLECTVEGTSNPNLYWYRQAAGRGLQLLFYSVGIGQISSEVPQNLSASRPQDRQFILSSKKLLLSDSGFYLCAWRRVGGNQPQHFGDGTRLSIL.

The chain is built from TRBV28 and TRBJ2-7; D unclear. CDR3 length: 12 amino acids. CDR1 is MDHEN and CDR2 is SYDVKM in the germline V gene. V dropped 2 bases and J dropped 3 bases, with 5 bases sitting between them. DNA of the CDR3: TGTGCCAGCAGTTTAGCTAACTACGAGCAGTACTTC. It specifies CASSLANYEQYF.

This chain joins TRBV30 and TRBJ1-1; D unclear. Germline V gene sequence: CDR1 GTSNPN, CDR2 SVGIG (reference sequence). The CDR3 runs to 11 residues. The germline V and J ends were trimmed by 3 bases and 7 bases, with 9 bases remaining between them. Here the CDR3 reads CAWSGEVEAFF. CDR3 DNA: TGTGCCTGGAGCGGTGAGGTTGAAGCTTTCTTT.

The chain links TRBV18 to TRBJ1-3; tentatively, D is TRBD1 (5 bases). The CDR3 covers 15 residues. V dropped 3 bases and J dropped 1 base, with 10 bases sitting between them. Germline CDR1 is KGHSH and CDR2 is LQKENI. The CDR3 sequence is CASSPRGASGNTIYF. The CDR3 DNA follows: TGTGCCAGCTCACCGCGCGGGGCTTCTGGAAACACCATATATTTT.

The V gene is TRBV12-2, the J gene TRBJ2-7; the table's D call of TRBD1 was not tested on the DNA. TRBV12-2 is annotated as a pseudogene. The CDR3 has 18 amino acids. CDR3 protein: CASRFHGDRGQGFYEQYF. The CDR3 nucleotides read TGTGCAAGTCGCTTCCACGGCGATAGGGGACAGGGGTTCTACGAGCAGTACTTC.

This clone has a handful of counts. A read error may produce the germline difference seen at one junction end. The chain is built from TRBV6-1 and TRBJ2-7, with no clear D. The CDR3 contains 12 residues. Per the germline V gene, CDR1 is MNHNS and CDR2 is SASEGT. As DNA, the CDR3 is TGTGCCAGCAGTGAAGTGAACTACGAACAGTACTTC. It specifies CASSEVNYEQYF.

V and J are TRBV3-1 (or the pseudogene TRBV3-2) and TRBJ1-1; 8 nucleotides match TRBD1. Losses at the gene ends were 1 base for V and 4 bases for J; bases not matched to a gene: 2. This CDR3 region has 14 residues. Germline CDR1 and CDR2: LGHDT and YNNKEL (reference sequence). The CDR3 here is CASSQGTGPTEAFF. The CDR3 nucleotides are TGTGCCAGCAGCCAAGGGACAGGGCCCACTGAAGCTTTCTTT.

This chain joins TRBV2 and TRBJ1-3; D not certain. Trimming removed 6 bases at V and 0 bases at J, with 15 bases between. The germline gives CDR1 SNHLY, CDR2 FYNNEI. The CDR3 has 16 residues. The DNA of the CDR3 is TGTGCCAGCAGCGACACGCGGGGAAGCTCTGGAAACACCATATATTTT. The encoded protein is CASSDTRGSSGNTIYF. Filled out from reference TRBV2 and TRBJ1-3, the complete variable domain reads EPEVTQTPSHQVTQMGQEVILRCVPISNHLYFYWYRQILGQKVEFLVSFYNNEISEKSEIFDDQFSVERPDGSNFTLKIRSTKLEDSAMYFCASSDTRGSSGNTIYFGEGSWLTVV.

The chain employs TRBV27 and TRBJ2-1; TRBD1 agrees at 9 bases. Losses at the gene ends were 6 bases for V and 6 bases for J; bases not matched to a gene: 24. The CDR3 length is 20 residues. CDR1 is MNHEY, CDR2 SMNVEV, per germline (reference sequence). The CDR3 nucleotides read TGTGCCAGCAGCCCGGAACAGGGGGCTCTTTCCCTTAAGTCTGTCAATGAGCAGTTCTTC. As protein: CASSPEQGALSLKSVNEQFF.

This sequence joins TRBV23-1 and TRBJ2-1; maybe TRBD2 (5 bases). TRBV23-1 is an ORF, with its function uncertain. The V end was cut by 8 bases, the J end by 9 bases, with 20 bases between. The CDR3 has 14 residues. DNA of the CDR3: TGCGCCAGCGTACCTTTAGTTAGCGTGGCTGAGCAGTTCTTC. Amino acids: CASVPLVSVAEQFF.

This clone was detected only once. The gene calls are TRBV19 and TRBJ2-1; D not resolved. V lost 3 bases and J 4 bases, leaving 13 bases between the germline ends. This CDR3 has 15 amino acids. The germline V gene encodes CDR1 LNHDA and CDR2 SQIVND (reference sequence). CDR3 nucleotides: TGTGCCAGTAGTATCACACGTTCCAGGTACAATGAGCAGTTCTTC. It specifies CASSITRSRYNEQFF.

The chain recombines TRBV30 with TRBJ2-3, with 8 bases aligning to TRBD2. Germline-derived CDR1 and CDR2 are GTSNPN and SVGIG (reference sequence). V lost 3 bases, J lost 3 bases, and 14 bases stayed unmatched. The CDR3 is 17 residues long. As DNA, the CDR3 is TGTGCCTGGAGAAAAGCGGGAGTAGAGATTCGTACAGATACGCAGTATTTT. This gives the protein CAWRKAGVEIRTDTQYF.

V usage is TRBV7-9 and J usage is TRBJ1-3; 7 bases are shared with TRBD1. The trim removed 5 bases at V and 4 bases at J, leaving 8 bases unmatched. This CDR3 contains 15 residues. Germline CDR1 SEHNR, CDR2 FQNEAQ (reference sequence). This CDR3 is CASSPPTGSGNTIYF. CDR3 sequence (DNA): TGTGCCAGCAGCCCACCGACAGGGTCCGGAAACACCATATATTTT.

The J gene is TRBJ2-3, the V gene TRBV6-1; no firm D call. The germline V gene encodes CDR1 MNHNS and CDR2 SASEGT. V lost 6 bases and J 4 bases, leaving 20 bases between the germline ends. The CDR3 spans 16 residues. The CDR3 region has the DNA TGTGCCAGCAGGGAAAGAAGACTCAACCGTCCAGATACGCAGTATTTT. Amino acids: CASRERRLNRPDTQYF.